A selection of T cell receptor beta chains follows, all from one sample in a study of CD8+ T cells in alopecia areata. Only in-frame clones appear in the TCRdb table, and some are missing; sequencing was by immunoSEQ multiplex PCR. The repertoire holds about 100,000 clones, almost 60% seen once, with 15% to 20% in the top ten. The sequencing here drew on CD8+ T cells sorted from blood, taken between weeks 55 and 70, from a patient treated with tofacitinib. These receptors all stem from a human donor with alopecia areata. Each CDR3 is given with its conserved first and last residue. Each record gives: J gene, V gene, D gene, clone size, CDR3 DNA, CDR3 protein. D genes are given only for firm matches. The size of a clone is reported for some rows only, either as once, few or many, or as a class for expanded clones.

TRBJ1-6	TRBV7-9	-	many	TGTGCCAGCAGCTTAGCGACAGACTATAATTCACCCCTCCACTTT	CASSLATDYNSPLHF
TRBJ1-1	TRBV30	TRBD1	-	TGTGCCTGGAAACCCGGGACAGGGGATCCTGAAGCTTTCTTT	CAWKPGTGDPEAFF
TRBJ1-1	TRBV5-1	TRBD1	few	TGCGCCAGCAGCTTGCTTGTCAGGGGGTCTGAAGCTTTCTTT	CASSLLVRGSEAFF
TRBJ1-2	TRBV9	-	-	TGTGCCAGCAGCCCGCGGGGGGTCACCTATGGCTACACCTTC	CASSPRGVTYGYTF
TRBJ2-7	TRBV29-1	TRBD2	-	TGCAGCGTGGGACTAGCGGAGGAAATCTACGAGCAGTACTTC	CSVGLAEEIYEQYF
TRBJ2-7	TRBV5-1	-	-	TGCGCCAGCAGCTCGCCAGGTCCGACCTACGAGCAGTACTTC	CASSSPGPTYEQYF
TRBJ2-6	TRBV5-1	-	-	TGCGCCAGCAGCAAGGACTTGGCTGGGGCCAACGTCCTGACTTTC	CASSKDLAGANVLTF
TRBJ2-7	TRBV27	TRBD2	-	TGTGCCAGCTCCGCGGGAGGGGCTACCTACGAGCAGTACTTC	CASSAGGATYEQYF
TRBJ1-1	TRBV5-1	-	-	TGCGCCAGCAGCTTGGCCGTGAGGCGTGGTGGAGCTTTCTTT	CASSLAVRRGGAFF
TRBJ2-3	TRBV12-5	TRBD1	-	TGTGCTAGTGGTGACTCCTTTACAGGGGGGAGCACAGATACGCAGTATTTT	CASGDSFTGGSTDTQYF
TRBJ1-2	TRBV14	TRBD1	few	TGTGCCAGCAGCCAAGAAGAAACCCCTGACGGGACAGGTATCTATGGCTACACCTTC	CASSQEETPDGTGIYGYTF
TRBJ2-3	TRBV5-1	-	-	TGCGCCAGCAGCTCCAACACAGATACGCAGTATTTT	CASSSNTDTQYF
TRBJ2-1	TRBV7-9	-	once	TGTGCCAGCAGCCGGCCGGGACTGCAGTACAATGAGCAGTTCTTC	CASSRPGLQYNEQFF
TRBJ1-5	TRBV6-5	TRBD1	-	TGTGCCAGCAGTTTAGGGACAGGGGGAAATCAGCCCCAGCATTTT	CASSLGTGGNQPQHF
TRBJ2-3	TRBV5-1	-	few	TGCGCCAGCAGCTCTTACACAGATACGCAGTATTTT	CASSSYTDTQYF
TRBJ2-7	TRBV28	TRBD1	-	TGTGCCAGCAGTCGAGGGACAGGGTGGTCACTATACGAGCAGTACTTC	CASSRGTGWSLYEQYF
TRBJ2-1	TRBV27	-	-	TGTGCCAGCAGTCTGGGGGTGTCCGGTGAGCAGTTCTTC	CASSLGVSGEQFF
TRBJ2-3	TRBV10-3	TRBD2	-	TGTGCCATCGGGGGGACTAGCGCCTCGACAGATACGCAGTATTTT	CAIGGTSASTDTQYF
TRBJ2-2	TRBV7-9	-	few	TGTGCCAGCAGCTTGGGGTTTACGAACACCGGGGAGCTGTTTTTT	CASSLGFTNTGELFF
TRBJ1-6	TRBV5-6	TRBD1	-	TGTGCCAGCAGCTGGGGACAGGGTAATTCACCCCTCCACTTT	CASSWGQGNSPLHF
TRBJ1-3	TRBV5-4	-	-	TGTGCCAGCAGCTTCGGGACATTAGGAAACACCATATATTTT	CASSFGTLGNTIYF
TRBJ2-4	TRBV27	TRBD1	-	TGTGCCAGCAGTTCCGTGACAGGGGGGAGAGACATTCAGTACTTC	CASSSVTGGRDIQYF
TRBJ2-7	TRBV15	-	-	TGTGCCACCAGCAGAGATCCCGGACAGTTCTACGAGCAGTACTTC	CATSRDPGQFYEQYF
TRBJ1-2	TRBV7-8	TRBD1	-	TGTGCCAGCAGCCTATCAGGGGGCTATGGCTACACCTTC	CASSLSGGYGYTF
TRBJ2-7	TRBV9	-	-	TGTGCCAGCAGCGAGGAGGGACAGATGCACGAGCAGTACTTC	CASSEEGQMHEQYF
TRBJ2-7	TRBV4-1	-	-	TGTGCCAGCAGCCAAGCCATTGATTACGAGCAGTACTTC	CASSQAIDYEQYF
TRBJ1-2	TRBV27	-	-	TGTGCCAGCAGGTCCCGGGGAGGGCGCTATGGCTACACTTTC	CASRSRGGRYGYTF
TRBJ1-3	TRBV19	-	few	TGTGCCAGTAGCCCGCTGAGTGGAAACACCATATATTTT	CASSPLSGNTIYF
TRBJ2-1	TRBV6-1	-	few	TGTGCCAGCAGTGAACAGGGTTCATCCTACAATGAGCAGTTCTTC	CASSEQGSSYNEQFF
TRBJ1-5	TRBV6-5	-	-	TGTGCCAGCAGTTACGGGGGCGGACAGCCCCAGCATTTT	CASSYGGGQPQHF
TRBJ1-4	TRBV30	-	-	TGTGCCTGGAGACATTCCAGAAAGGATGAAAAACTGTTTTTT	CAWRHSRKDEKLFF
TRBJ2-7	TRBV7-9	-	-	TGTGCCAGCAGCCCAAGGACGGCATACTACGAGCAGTACTTC	CASSPRTAYYEQYF
TRBJ1-2	TRBV9	TRBD1	-	TGTGCCAGCAGCGCAACAGGGGGAGCAAACTATGGCTACACCTTC	CASSATGGANYGYTF
TRBJ2-3	TRBV5-1	-	-	TGCGCCAGCAGCTTGAGCCAGGTGCCTCCCACAGATACGCAGTATTTT	CASSLSQVPPTDTQYF
TRBJ2-6	TRBV15	TRBD1	-	TGTGCCACCAGGACAGGGGCGACCTCTGGGGCCAACGTCCTGACTTTC	CATRTGATSGANVLTF
TRBJ2-1	TRBV29-1	-	few	TGCAGCGTTGAGGGCCCGTCCTACAATGAGCAGTTCTTC	CSVEGPSYNEQFF
TRBJ2-3	TRBV5-1	-	once	TGCGCCAGCAGCCCTGGCGCAGGGGCTAACACAGATACGCAGTATTTT	CASSPGAGANTDTQYF
TRBJ1-2	TRBV9	TRBD1	-	TGTGCCAGCAGCGTACCGGGACAGGGGGCGTATGGCTACACCTTC	CASSVPGQGAYGYTF
TRBJ1-1	TRBV27	TRBD1	few	TGTGCCAGCAGTACGCCAGGGGGGGGGAACACTGAAGCTTTCTTT	CASSTPGGGNTEAFF
TRBJ1-2	TRBV4-1	TRBD1	few	TGCGCCAGCAGTCGAGATCGGACAGGCACTCATGGCTACACCTTC	CASSRDRTGTHGYTF
TRBJ2-7	TRBV6-6	TRBD2	once	TGTGCCAGCAGTCTCAAGGTAGCGGGGACCTACGAGCAGTACTTC	CASSLKVAGTYEQYF
TRBJ1-5	TRBV6-1	-	-	TGTGCCAGCAGTGAAACAGAAAATGGCCTCGATCAGCCCCAGCATTTT	CASSETENGLDQPQHF
TRBJ1-1	TRBV19	-	few	TGTGCCAGTATTCTGGGGAACACTGAAGCTTTCTTT	CASILGNTEAFF
TRBJ2-7	TRBV2	TRBD1	few	TGTGCCAGCAGGGGGGACAGTTCCTACGAGCAGTACTTC	CASRGDSSYEQYF
TRBJ1-1	TRBV2	-	-	TGTGCCAGCAGCTCGAGGGGCCCCCCTGAAGCTTTCTTT	CASSSRGPPEAFF
TRBJ1-1	TRBV5-1	-	-	TGCGCCAGCAGCTTGGAACGTTTGTTGAACACTGAAGCTTTCTTT	CASSLERLLNTEAFF
TRBJ1-5	TRBV4-2	TRBD1	-	TGTGCCAGCAGCCAAGGGACGGGACAGGCTAGCAATCAGCCCCAGCATTTT	CASSQGTGQASNQPQHF
TRBJ2-7	TRBV19	-	-	TGTGCCAGTACCTTAGGCGGATCCCTTGCCGAGCAGTACTTC	CASTLGGSLAEQYF
TRBJ2-7	TRBV6-1	-	-	TGTGCCAGCAGTGAAAACGACAGGTTCTTTTACGAGCAGTACTTC	CASSENDRFFYEQYF
TRBJ2-5	TRBV30	TRBD1	-	TGTGCCTGGAGTGGCACAGGGGGAATGGAGACCCAGTACTTC	CAWSGTGGMETQYF
TRBJ1-2	TRBV30	TRBD1	-	TGTGCCTGGAGACCGGGACAGAGCTATGGCTACACCTTC	CAWRPGQSYGYTF
TRBJ2-1	TRBV4-1	TRBD2	few	TGCGCCAGCAGCCTTGGACTAGCGGGGGGGGATGAGCAGTTCTTC	CASSLGLAGGDEQFF
TRBJ2-5	TRBV4-1	-	-	TGCGCCAGCAGCCAGCCCCCTGGAGGAGAGACCCAGTACTTC	CASSQPPGGETQYF
TRBJ2-7	TRBV29-1	TRBD1	many	TGCAGCGTTGAGGGACAGGGAACCGAATACGAGCAGTACTTC	CSVEGQGTEYEQYF
TRBJ1-1	TRBV30	-	-	TGTGCCTGGGGACAGAACACTGAAGCTTTCTTT	CAWGQNTEAFF
TRBJ2-4	TRBV7-9	TRBD2	-	TGTGCCAGCAGCCCAAAAAGCGGGGTGGCCAAAAACATTCAGTACTTC	CASSPKSGVAKNIQYF
TRBJ1-2	TRBV29-1	TRBD1	-	TGCAGCGTTAACGACAGGGGATGGTGGGGCTACACCTTC	CSVNDRGWWGYTF
TRBJ2-2	TRBV7-8	-	-	TGTGCCAGCAGCCACGGGCCTTACACCGGGGAGCTGTTTTTT	CASSHGPYTGELFF
TRBJ2-1	TRBV11-2	-	few	TGTGCCAGCAGCGACGAAACAGGTTACAATGAGCAGTTCTTC	CASSDETGYNEQFF
TRBJ2-3	TRBV15	TRBD1	few	TGTGCCACCAGCAGAGACAGGGGGCTCGATACGCAGTATTTT	CATSRDRGLDTQYF